Shown below are 21 T cell receptor beta chains from a single sample sequenced in a study of tumor-infiltrating lymphocytes in oesophageal squamous cell carcinoma. TCRdb called the PCR reads again in MiXCR, with one record for every CDR3 protein. Found here are nearly 11,000 distinct CDR3 sequences, 40% to 60% of them singletons; the top ten hold 19%. Specimen: esophageal tumor tissue. These receptors came from a female donor with esophageal squamous cell carcinoma.

As DNA, the CDR3 is TGTGCCAGCAGCTTATCTACGACTGGAAACACCATATATTTT. Encoded protein: CASSLSTTGNTIYF. The chain carries TRBV7-6 and TRBJ2-3, with D unresolved. The DNA matches TRBJ1-3 better at its end, which makes the J call doubtful. The germline gives CDR1 SGHVS, CDR2 FNYEAQ. This CDR3 is built from 14 residues.

The rearrangement uses TRBV7-9 and TRBJ2-3; 10 bases are a match to TRBD2. V trimming: 4 bases; J trimming: 6 bases; junction bases outside the gene matches: 7. CDR1 is SEHNR and CDR2 is FQNEAQ in the germline V gene (reference sequence). The CDR3 extends over 15 amino acids. The CDR3 DNA reads TGTGCCAGCAGCTCCTTAGCGGGGGGCGAGGATACGCAGTATTTT. This codes for CASSSLAGGEDTQYF.

This clonotype is medium-sized (0.01 to 0.1%) by share. The chain recombines TRBV11-2 with TRBJ2-3, with no clear D. Germline loops: CDR1 SGHAT, CDR2 FQNNGV. The CDR3 covers 15 residues. Trimming pared 5 bases from V and 1 base from J, leaving 13 bases between. The CDR3 DNA reads TGTGCCAGCAGCCACCGTCGGATAGGCACAGATACGCAGTATTTT. This codes for CASSHRRIGTDTQYF.

The J gene is TRBJ2-3, the V gene TRBV28, with D uncertain. Near its end, the DNA agrees better with TRBJ2-1, so the J call may be wrong. The length of the CDR3 is 12 residues. CDR1 and CDR2 (germline): MDHEN, SYDVKM. CDR3 nucleotide sequence: TGTGCCAGCAGGGTTCACTCCTACGAGCAGTTCTTC. It is translated as CASRVHSYEQFF.

This clonotype was detected ten times or more. Because the CDR3's place on the DNA is in doubt, the DNA is left out and the CDR3 is given as listed by TCRdb. The chain couples TRBV7-3 to TRBJ2-6; TRBD2, as called in the table, went unchecked against the DNA. Germline V gives CDR1 SGHTA, CDR2 FQGTGA. The CDR3 contains 17 residues when both ends are counted. This CDR3 reads CASSLYGHRPLWLHLRF.

This clonotype is categorized as medium-sized. This chain uses TRBV11-1 with TRBJ2-7; possibly TRBD1 for D (6 bases). Germline CDR1 SGHAT, CDR2 FQDESV (reference sequence). The CDR3 contains 11 residues. V gave up 5 bases and J gave up 7 bases, with 9 bases separating them. The CDR3 DNA sequence: TGTGCCAGCAGCAGGGGACAAGAGCAGTACTTC. The encoded protein is CASSRGQEQYF. Filled out from reference TRBV11-1 and TRBJ2-7, the complete variable domain reads EAEVAQSPRYKITEKSQAVAFWCDPISGHATLYWYRQILGQGPELLVQFQDESVVDDSQLPKDRFSAERLKGVDSTLKIQPAELGDSAMYLCASSRGQEQYFGPGTRLTVT.

The J gene is TRBJ1-5, the V gene TRBV6-2 or TRBV6-3; 7 bases match TRBD1. The ends lost 0 bases at V and 7 bases at J; junction bases unmatched: 12. This CDR3 is 17 amino acids long. The germline gives CDR1 MNHEY, CDR2 SVGEGT. The CDR3 sequence: CASSYSTGQAGGQPQHF. The CDR3 nucleotides read TGTGCCAGCAGTTACTCGACAGGGCAGGCGGGCGGACAGCCCCAGCATTTT.

Points on this clonotype: This may stem from a read error, because a much larger clone lies one nucleotide away. The chain couples TRBV10-1 to TRBJ2-3; D is tentatively TRBD1 or TRBD2 (6 bases each). The length of the CDR3 is 15 residues. The germline V gene has CDR1 WNHNN and CDR2 SYGVQD (reference sequence). V lost 0 bases to trimming and J lost 14 bases, with 21 bases between them. This chain's CDR3 is CASSESPGVSGELYF. CDR3 DNA sequence: TGCGCCAGCAGTGAGTCGCCAGGGGTGTCGGGGGAGCTGTATTTT.

J is TRBJ2-3 and V is TRBV28; no clear D. The last part of the DNA fits TRBJ1-2 better; the J call may be wrong. Germline values: CDR1 MDHEN, CDR2 SYDVKM. The CDR3 spans 12 residues. CDR3 bases: TGTGCCAGCAGTAGTTTTACCTATGGCTACACCTTC. It yields the protein CASSSFTYGYTF.

Comments on this clonotype: Since a much larger clone is just one base distant, this may be a read error. The chain carries TRBV28 and TRBJ1-1, with a tentative D call TRBD1 (6 bases). The CDR3 is 15 amino acids. V was cut by 6 bases and J by 4 bases, with 18 bases left in between. Germline CDR1 MDHEN, CDR2 SYDVKM. In nucleotides, the CDR3 is TGTGCCAGCAGCCAAGGGGGGAGCGTAGCCACTGAAGCTTTCTTT. This translates into CASSQGGSVATEAFF.

This chain connects TRBV7-8 to TRBJ2-5, with a tentative D call TRBD2 (5 bases). The DNA end is more similar to TRBJ2-7, so the J call may be wrong. The CDR3 covers 12 residues. CDR1 SGHVS and CDR2 FQNEAQ come from the germline V gene. The CDR3 DNA is TGTGCCAGCAGGTTGGAGGCGGGCGAGCAGTACTTC. This translates into CASRLEAGEQYF.

By share, this clonotype counts as large. At one end the junction does not follow the germline gene, possibly because of a read error. V and J are TRBV7-7 and TRBJ2-5; 11 bases match TRBD1. The length of the CDR3 is 15 residues. Germline V gene data show CDR1 as SSHAT and CDR2 as FNYEAQ (reference sequence). The CDR3 DNA follows: TGTGCTAGCAGCCGCGGACAGGGGGCGATGGAGACCCAGTACTTC. Translated, it gives CASSRGQGAMETQYF.

This chain uses TRBV11-2 with TRBJ2-1, with TRBD1 matching over 9 bases. The DNA end is more similar to TRBJ2-7, so the J call may be wrong. Germline V gives CDR1 SGHAT, CDR2 FQNNGV. The CDR3 loop spans 13 amino acids. In DNA, the CDR3 is TGTGCCAGCAGCCGGGACAGGGTCAATGAGCAGTACTTC. Translating gives CASSRDRVNEQYF.

The chain uses TRBV4-2 and TRBJ2-5, with D perhaps TRBD2 (5 bases). The J call may be mistaken, given a closer DNA end match to TRBJ2-7. Germline CDR1 and CDR2: LGHNA and YNFKEQ. This CDR3 contains 15 residues. This CDR3 reads CASSQREGGSYEQYF. The CDR3, as DNA: TGTGCCAGCAGCCAACGTGAGGGCGGCTCCTACGAGCAGTACTTC.

To note about this clonotype: The conserved final phenylalanine or tryptophan is absent from the CDR3, which likely points to a read error. The DNA is omitted, as the CDR3 cannot be located on it reliably, and the CDR3 follows TCRdb's listing. V and J are TRBV7-1 and TRBJ2-5; TRBD2 is taken as the D call from the table, unchecked against the DNA. TRBV7-1 counts as an open reading frame of uncertain function. The CDR3 sequence runs 16 residues, both termini included. The CDR3 sequence is CASSPGLVSNEQFFGS.

This clonotype was found a few times. This sequence joins TRBV6-1 and TRBJ2-1, with TRBD1 identical over 9 bases. The DNA end lines up better with TRBJ2-7; the J call may be wrong. CDR3 size: 15 residues. Per the germline V gene, CDR1 is MNHNS and CDR2 is SASEGT. In DNA, the CDR3 is TGTGCCAGCAGAACCGGGACAGGGTCGAACTACGAGCAGTACTTC. It specifies CASRTGTGSNYEQYF.

The chain is built from TRBV7-3 and TRBJ2-3; tentatively, D is TRBD1 (5 bases). The J call may be mistaken, given a closer DNA end match to TRBJ2-1. Germline values: CDR1 SGHTA, CDR2 FQGTGA. The CDR3 contains 13 residues. The CDR3 reads CASSQYRPNEQFF. CDR3 DNA: TGTGCCAGCAGCCAATACAGGCCCAATGAGCAGTTCTTC.

Only a few counts were recorded for this clonotype. The V and J genes are TRBV11-3 and TRBJ2-3; a weak D match, TRBD1 (5 bases). The DNA end is more similar to TRBJ2-7, so the J call may be wrong. From germline, CDR1 is SGHNT and CDR2 YENEEA. The CDR3 has 16 amino acids. This CDR3 is CASSLDPQDGAYEQYF. CDR3 DNA sequence: TGTGCCAGCAGCTTGGATCCACAGGACGGAGCGTACGAGCAGTACTTC.

The chain couples TRBV20-1 to TRBJ2-3; 7 bases map to TRBD2. V shed 3 bases, J shed 4 bases, and the junction held 7 bases outside the gene matches. Germline CDR1 is DFQATT and CDR2 is SNEGSKA (reference sequence). The CDR3 runs to 14 residues. CDR3 region: CSARETSLADTQYF. The CDR3 bases are TGCAGTGCTAGGGAGACTAGCCTCGCAGATACGCAGTATTTT.

This clonotype has just a few counts. A much larger clone lies a single base off, so this may be a read error. V and J are TRBV5-6 and TRBJ2-5; tentative D call: TRBD1 (6 bases). Gene TRBJ2-1 matches the end of the DNA better, so the J call may be wrong. This CDR3 has 14 amino acids. Per the germline V gene, CDR1 is SGHDT and CDR2 is YYEEEE. CDR3 amino acids: CASSLIQGMGEQFF. The CDR3 bases are TGTGCCAGCAGCTTGATTCAGGGGATGGGCGAGCAGTTCTTC.

This clonotype was observed at least ten times. The CDR3 bases are TGTGCCAGCAGCAAATTTCGACAGGGGGCCGGGGCGGAGACCCAGTACTTC. Translating it yields CASSKFRQGAGAETQYF. V is TRBV6-1 and J is TRBJ2-5; 10 bases line up with TRBD1. The CDR3 contains 17 residues. The J segment lost 5 bases and the V segment lost 6 bases, leaving 15 bases of the junction unmatched. Germline CDR1 and CDR2: MNHNS and SASEGT.